This is a list of T cell receptor beta chains from one sample in a study of low-dose radiotherapy and immunotherapy resistance in tumors. MiXCR, applied by TCRdb to the reads, yields one record per CDR3 protein. The table shows over 55,000 distinct CDR3 sequences, with about a third occurring only once. The sequenced sample was PBMCs, obtained before treatment. The receptors were sampled from a female donor with ovarian cancer. CDR3s include the opening cysteine and the closing phenylalanine or tryptophan. Fields, in order: V gene, D gene, J gene, clone size, CDR3 protein, CDR3 DNA. A D gene is named only where the DNA matches it firmly. Clone size appears in some rows only: once, few, many, or a class for an expanded clone.

TRBV20-1	TRBD2	TRBJ2-5	-	CSASSMGRGAWETQYF	TGCAGTGCTAGTTCAATGGGGCGGGGGGCCTGGGAGACCCAGTACTTC
TRBV30	TRBD1	TRBJ2-7	many	CAWIPRTGGGEQYF	TGTGCCTGGATACCAAGGACAGGGGGAGGCGAGCAGTACTTC
TRBV27	TRBD1	TRBJ2-7	once	CASSWRQGVGEQYF	TGTGCCAGCAGTTGGAGGCAGGGGGTAGGCGAGCAGTACTTC
TRBV20-1	TRBD2	TRBJ2-7	many	CSARDRLGLAGGHEQYF	TGCAGTGCTAGAGATCGTTTGGGCCTAGCGGGAGGCCACGAGCAGTACTTC
TRBV20-1	TRBD1	TRBJ1-2	many	CSARDLQGAYGYTF	TGCAGTGCTAGAGATTTACAGGGGGCCTATGGCTACACCTTC
TRBV18	-	TRBJ2-3	many	CASSPQGGTDTQYF	TGTGCCAGCTCACCACAGGGGGGAACGGATACGCAGTATTTT
TRBV20-1	TRBD1	TRBJ2-5	many	CSARVRGPGLQETQYF	TGCAGTGCTAGAGTGAGGGGGCCCGGCCTACAAGAGACCCAGTACTTC
TRBV11-2	-	TRBJ2-5	many	CASSLLHGTTSQETQYF	TGTGCCAGCAGCTTATTGCATGGGACAACCTCCCAAGAGACCCAGTACTTC
TRBV7-3	-	TRBJ2-2	many	CASSLSFGELFF	TGTGCCAGCAGCTTAAGTTTCGGGGAGCTGTTTTTT
TRBV19	-	TRBJ2-1	many	CASSIPGTDNEQFF	TGTGCCAGTAGTATACCTGGGACCGACAATGAGCAGTTCTTC
TRBV28	-	TRBJ2-7	few	CASSLFRGNYEQYF	TGTGCCAGCAGTTTATTTCGGGGTAATTACGAGCAGTACTTC
TRBV5-1	-	TRBJ1-1	-	CASSQGQEGTEAFF	TGCGCCAGCAGCCAAGGGCAGGAAGGCACTGAAGCTTTCTTT
TRBV4-3	TRBD2	TRBJ2-3	many	CASSQEVGSGRGKADTQYF	TGCGCCAGCAGCCAAGAAGTAGGTAGCGGGAGAGGAAAAGCAGATACGCAGTATTTT
TRBV27	TRBD2	TRBJ2-4	many	CASSPRLAGVAKNIQYF	TGTGCCAGCAGCCCCCGACTAGCGGGCGTAGCCAAAAACATTCAGTACTTC
TRBV6-2/TRBV6-3	-	TRBJ1-1	-	CASSYSFGGSGTEAFF	TGTGCCAGCAGTTACTCGTTTGGGGGCAGTGGCACTGAAGCTTTCTTT
TRBV5-4	-	TRBJ2-5	many	CASSRGREKTTKTQYF	TGTGCCAGCAGCCGGGGGCGGGAAAAGACAACAAAGACCCAGTACTTC